This entry features one T cell receptor beta chain sequence. Clones were read by immunoSEQ multiplex PCR, and TCRdb kept only the in-frame ones, dropping some. The table includes roughly 2.5 million clones, 85% to 95% detected once. This entry belongs to a study of shared clonotypes between healthy human individuals. Germline CDR1 MDHEN, CDR2 SYDVKM. The CDR3 length is 14 residues. Trimming stripped 0 bases from V and 6 bases from J, with 9 bases between. The TCR originated in a man between 18 and 29 years old in good health. The chain has TRBV28 and TRBJ2-1; D possibly corresponds to TRBD2 (6 bases). The sequencing input was naive CD4+ T cells sorted from blood. Described subset: CD45RA+ positively selected. CDR3 bases: TGTGCCAGCAGTTTATGGTCCGGGGGCAATGAGCAGTTCTTC. Translating it yields CASSLWSGGNEQFF. The full variable domain, with the rest looked up from reference TRBV28 and TRBJ2-1, is DVKVTQSSRYLVKRTGEKVFLECVQDMDHENMFWYRQDPGLGLRLIYFSYDVKMKEKGDIPEGYSVSREKKERFSLILESASTNQTSMYLCASSLWSGGNEQFFGPGTRLTVL.